This T cell receptor beta chain was documented in a study of identical twins (dated by TCRdb to about 2016). About the full investigation: TCR alpha and beta repertoires from monozygotic twins, unrelated adults of various ages and cord blood were deep-sequenced to test whether fetal clonotypes persist. Replicate twin experiments were performed at different times using different library preparation protocols to rule out contamination. Overall study outcomes, separate from this receptor: Zero-insertion analyses could be partly confounded by invariant T cells such as MAIT and iNKT, though diverse VJ usage argued against such confounding for most clonotypes. Because the same donors could not be followed over many years, the conclusions relied on cross-sectional statistical analysis. Abundant cord blood beta clonotypes carried fewer insertions; young adult naive repertoires showed a weaker similar trend, while memory repertoires showed none. Out-of-frame TCR alpha sharing in monozygotic twins was systematically underestimated by recombination models, whereas sharing between unrelated individuals was in agreement with the recombination models. Compared with coincidental sharing between unrelated individuals, an excess of low generation-probability sequences was observed among out-of-frame TCR alpha sequences shared between twins. Excess twin sharing in beta out-of-frame sequences was weaker because fewer shared sequences lowered the signal-to-noise ratio.

To note about this clonotype: Which antigen it targets is not known. Because the CDR3's place on the DNA is in doubt, the DNA is left out and the CDR3 is given as listed by TCRdb.

From the germline V gene (reference sequence), CDR1 is LNHNV and CDR2 is YYDKDF. CDR3 length: 16 amino acids, cysteine to phenylalanine. All donors were healthy Caucasians. The twin cohort consisted of three pairs of female monozygotic twins, all aged about 18 to 29 years. The RNA used for TCR libraries was isolated from peripheral blood mononuclear cells. Libraries were prepared through 5' RACE. Sequencing was performed on an Illumina HiSeq 2000. A universal primer binding site was added through template switching, and the final cDNA carried a unique molecular identifier so that TCR cDNA molecules could be counted accurately. Specific primers in the conserved constant-segment region were used to synthesize first-strand cDNA for the TCR alpha and beta chains. Each cDNA library was double barcoded, with a SMART-Mk sample barcode plus Illumina barcodes, to control for contamination. TruSeq adapter sequences, together with Illumina sample barcodes, were added in two successive PCR steps. The Illumina HiSeq platform was used with custom primers to sequence TCR alpha and beta cDNA libraries. As for the original processing: Raw reads were processed with MiGEC to extract unique molecular identifiers, and MiXCR was used to determine CDR3 positions. Recombination models were inferred per individual with the repgenHMM and IGoR tools using an EM algorithm. The analysis of shared clonotypes was done with the tcR package in R, with sharing normalized by the product of cloneset sizes. Out-of-frame nonproductive sequences were analyzed to study raw recombination free of thymic and clonal selection effects. Through fastp at Q25 and MiXCR, TCRdb rebuilt clones from the public reads, retaining in-frame beta chains. Entries that share a CDR3 protein sequence are merged under the most common genes and DNA. V and J calls and clone size were set by TCRdb, not the authors. The sample table holds some 590,000 distinct CDR3 sequences, of which 7.5% to 10% were seen once. The ten largest clones add up to roughly 3% of the sample.

The same data also contributed to another study, on yellow fever vaccine responses in identical twins. From the second report: The T cell response to vaccination in identical twins was reported by the authors to appear partly convergent and partly personalized. The study precisely tracked vaccine-responding T cell clones in identical twins.

The receptor chain draws on TRBV15 and TRBJ2-2; the tabulated D call, TRBD1, remains unverified against the DNA. The sequenced sample was PBMCs. This clonotype was obtained from a woman younger than 30 in good health. For the CDR3, the sequence is CATSRGQGVTGELFFF.